Below, 29 T cell receptor beta chains from the same sample are listed, as sequenced in a study of a mutant IDH1 vaccine in newly diagnosed glioma (dated by TCRdb to about 2021). The library relied on the immunoSEQ multiplex PCR assay. TCRdb obtained this table from immuneACCESS and retained in-frame rearrangements with V and J assigned. These tables miss some clones; where compared with another copy, unresolved V genes account for less than half of the shortfall, and the remainder is unexplained. This sample holds about 32,000 clones; roughly 80% were observed only once. The biggest ten clones account for roughly 7.1% of the sample. Their cognate antigens are unknown. The sample's time point label, decoded: week 35, safety follow-up. Each vaccine dose, consisting of 300 ug of a 20-mer mutant IDH1 peptide in Montanide, was administered subcutaneously with topical imiquimod. The sample in question was PBMCs, obtained from a glioma patient whose treatment included an IDH1 peptide vaccine. These receptor sequences come from a woman under 30 with glioma.

This clone was recorded once. The gene calls are TRBV5-1 and TRBJ2-5; the match to TRBD2 covers 7 bases. The V and J ends lost 4 bases and 1 base, in that order; junction bases with no gene match: 4. The CDR3 consists of 14 residues. The V gene's germline CDR1 is SGHRS and CDR2 YFSETQ. The CDR3 here is CASSLGTTQETQYF. The CDR3 region has the DNA TGCGCCAGCAGCCTAGGGACTACCCAAGAGACCCAGTACTTC.

The V and J genes are TRBV29-1 and TRBJ2-6; 7 nucleotides agree with TRBD1. Germline V gene lookup returns CDR1 SQVTM and CDR2 ANQGSEA. V lost 6 bases to trimming and J lost 4 bases; unmatched junction nucleotides: 3. The CDR3 has 13 residues. CDR3 coding DNA: TGCAGCGTCACAGGGGAAGGGGCCAACGTCCTGACTTTC. This sequence encodes CSVTGEGANVLTF. Combining the CDR3 with reference TRBV29-1 and TRBJ2-6 gives the whole variable domain SAVISQKPSRDICQRGTSLTIQCQVDSQVTMMFWYRQQPGQSLTLIATANQGSEATYESGFVIDKFPISRPNLTFSTLTVSNMSPEDSSIYLCSVTGEGANVLTFGAGSRLTVL.

The gene calls are TRBV5-6 and TRBJ2-7; D remains unclear. Per the germline V gene, CDR1 is SGHDT and CDR2 is YYEEEE. This CDR3 has 12 amino acids. V was shortened by 4 bases and J by 2 bases, with 7 bases between the two germline ends. The CDR3 DNA reads as TGTGCCAGCAGCCGACGAACCTACGAGCAGTACTTC. It yields the protein CASSRRTYEQYF.

The rearrangement uses TRBV7-9 and TRBJ2-1; D perhaps matches TRBD2 (6 bases). Germline assignment: CDR1 SEHNR and CDR2 FQNEAQ (reference sequence). CDR3 length: 18 residues. V gave up 0 bases and J gave up 0 bases, with 15 bases separating them. The CDR3 coding sequence is TGTGCCAGCAGCTTAGCCCATCTACAGACTAGCTCCTACAATGAGCAGTTCTTC. Translating it yields CASSLAHLQTSSYNEQFF.

CDR3 in DNA: TGTGCCACCAGCAGGAAGGCTCCCAGTTGGGGGAATGAAAAACTGTTTTTT. It codes for CATSRKAPSWGNEKLFF. The chain is built from TRBV15 and TRBJ1-4; D is possibly TRBD1 (5 bases). Trimming pared 3 bases from V and 5 bases from J, leaving 19 bases between. The CDR3 loop spans 17 amino acids. Looked up from germline, CDR1 is LNHNV and CDR2 is YYDKDF (reference sequence).

The chain joins TRBV28 to TRBJ1-3, with D possibly matching TRBD1 (5 bases). The germline gives CDR1 MDHEN, CDR2 SYDVKM. This CDR3 comprises 16 residues. The ends were cut back, 5 bases at V and 0 bases at J, with 14 bases in the middle. The chain's CDR3 is CASSLCRVHSGNTIYF. CDR3 nucleotide sequence: TGTGCCAGCAGTCTCTGCAGGGTGCACTCTGGAAACACCATATATTTT.

The sample holds one count of this clone. The chain recombines TRBV6-6 with TRBJ2-1; D unresolved. The CDR3 extends over 11 amino acids. Trimming stripped 10 bases from V and 5 bases from J, with 9 bases between. Germline CDR1 is MNHNY and CDR2 is SVGAGI (reference sequence). As DNA, the CDR3 is TGTGCCACCTCCCAACACAATGAGCAGTTCTTC. Its protein is CATSQHNEQFF.

The chain recombines TRBV2 with TRBJ1-2; TRBD1 agrees at 7 bases. The germline V gene has CDR1 SNHLY and CDR2 FYNNEI. CDR3 length equals 15 residues. The ends lost 2 bases at V and 4 bases at J; junction bases unmatched: 7. The CDR3 coding sequence is TGTGCCAGCAGTGAATTTTCGGGACAGTTCTATGGCTACACCTTC. The encoded protein is CASSEFSGQFYGYTF. The whole variable domain, filled in from reference TRBV2 and TRBJ1-2, reads EPEVTQTPSHQVTQMGQEVILRCVPISNHLYFYWYRQILGQKVEFLVSFYNNEISEKSEIFDDQFSVERPDGSNFTLKIRSTKLEDSAMYFCASSEFSGQFYGYTFGSGTRLTVV.

The chain recombines TRBV29-1 with TRBJ2-1; 16 bases are shared with TRBD2. V gave up 8 bases and J gave up 9 bases; unmatched junction bases: 4. The CDR3 runs to 13 residues. Per the germline V gene, CDR1 is SQVTM and CDR2 is ANQGSEA. The CDR3 nucleotides read TGCAGCCTGGGGACTAGCGGGAGGGGTGAGCAGTTCTTC. It codes for CSLGTSGRGEQFF.

CDR3 in DNA: TGTGCCAGCAGTTTTAACAGAAACTACGAGCAGTACTTC. Amino acid sequence: CASSFNRNYEQYF. This chain connects TRBV27 to TRBJ2-7; D is ambiguous. Germline values: CDR1 MNHEY, CDR2 SMNVEV (reference sequence). The CDR3 length is 13 residues. Between the trimmed V and J ends, which lost 3 bases and 3 bases, there was a span of 9 bases.

The rearrangement joins TRBV9 to TRBJ2-3, with 13 bases aligning to TRBD2. CDR1 SGDLS and CDR2 YYNGEE come from the germline V gene. CDR3 length: 16 residues. V was clipped by 4 bases and J by 2 bases; unmatched bases: 4. The CDR3 is CASSSGLAGHTDTQYF. The CDR3 DNA follows: TGTGCCAGCAGCTCGGGACTAGCGGGGCACACAGATACGCAGTATTTT.

This chain connects TRBV6-4 to TRBJ2-1, with TRBD2 matching over 7 bases. J was trimmed by 6 bases and V by 6 bases; bases with no gene match: 5. Per germline, CDR1 MRHNA and CDR2 SNTAGT. The CDR3 consists of 13 residues. CDR3 in amino acids: CASRGGVVNEQFF. The CDR3 nucleotides are TGTGCCAGCAGGGGGGGGGTCGTCAATGAGCAGTTCTTC.

J is TRBJ2-1 and V is TRBV19; D is uncertain. Trimming removed 3 bases from V and 8 bases from J, with 17 bases in between. Germline lookup yields CDR1 LNHDA and CDR2 SQIVND (reference sequence). This CDR3 comprises 15 residues. The CDR3 sequence is CASSIALSLRDEQFF. In DNA, the CDR3 is TGTGCCAGTAGTATCGCCCTGTCGCTACGTGATGAGCAGTTCTTC.

The chain uses TRBV5-1 and TRBJ2-6; D gene uncertain. Trimming cost V 6 bases and J 0 bases, with 7 bases left between them. The CDR3 length is 14 residues. The germline V gene encodes CDR1 SGHRS and CDR2 YFSETQ. In DNA, the CDR3 is TGCGCCAGCAAGGTAGGCTCTGGGGCCAACGTCCTGACTTTC. It yields the protein CASKVGSGANVLTF.

This chain uses TRBV5-4 with TRBJ2-7; possible D gene TRBD2, 7 bases. Between the trimmed V and J ends, which lost 5 bases and 1 base, there was a span of 16 bases. Germline loops: CDR1 SGHNT, CDR2 YYREEE (reference sequence). The CDR3 is 15 amino acids. The CDR3 nucleotides are TGTGCCAGCAGTTGGGCCAGGGGACTATCCTACGAGCAGTACTTC. The encoded protein is CASSWARGLSYEQYF.

The chain links TRBV5-8 to TRBJ2-5; 7 bases are shared with TRBD2. Germline CDR1 and CDR2: SGHTS and YDEGEE. With 3 bases clipped from V and 5 bases from J, the junction kept 10 bases outside the gene matches. The CDR3 has 15 amino acids. CDR3 sequence: CASSSRTRMFETQYF. The CDR3 bases are TGTGCCAGCAGCTCCCGGACTAGGATGTTCGAGACCCAGTACTTC.

This chain uses TRBV5-1 with TRBJ2-3, with 9 bases that match TRBD1. The V and J ends lost 2 bases and 5 bases, in that order; junction bases with no gene match: 9. Germline V gene lookup returns CDR1 SGHRS and CDR2 YFSETQ. The CDR3 covers 16 residues. DNA for the CDR3: TGCGCCAGCAGCTTATCCGGGACAGGGCAGGGAGATACGCAGTATTTT. This translates into CASSLSGTGQGDTQYF.

The chain employs TRBV19 and TRBJ1-2; D is unclear. The germline V gene encodes CDR1 LNHDA and CDR2 SQIVND (reference sequence). This CDR3 comprises 12 residues. The V end lost 10 bases, the J end lost 4 bases, and 13 bases lay between the germline ends. CDR3 residues: CATTDGIYGYTF. For the CDR3, the DNA is TGTGCCACCACGGACGGAATCTATGGCTACACCTTC.

The CDR3 loop is CASSLVQATEAFF. CDR3 in DNA: TGTGCCAGCAGCTTGGTACAGGCAACTGAAGCTTTCTTT. The V gene is TRBV5-4, the J gene TRBJ1-1, with D possibly being TRBD1 (5 bases). This CDR3 spans 13 amino acids. CDR1 is SGHNT, CDR2 YYREEE, per germline (reference sequence). Trimming took off 0 bases at V and 5 bases at J, with 8 bases between the two ends.

V usage is TRBV4-1 and J usage is TRBJ1-4, with D possibly matching TRBD1 (5 bases). The CDR3 is 15 amino acids. Germline V gene data show CDR1 as MGHRA and CDR2 as YSYEKL. V dropped 3 bases and J dropped 2 bases, with 10 bases sitting between them. The CDR3 DNA follows: TGCGCCAGCAGCCACCAAGGGGCGACTAATGAAAAACTGTTTTTT. Protein: CASSHQGATNEKLFF.

The V gene is TRBV19, the J gene TRBJ2-1, with D hard to call. This CDR3 has 15 amino acids. Trimming took 1 base from V and 2 from J, leaving 9 bases between them. The germline V gene has CDR1 LNHDA and CDR2 SQIVND (reference sequence). The CDR3 nucleotides are TGTGCCAGTAGTATAGGACAAGGAGCCTACAATGAGCAGTTCTTC. Its protein is CASSIGQGAYNEQFF.

V is TRBV4-2 and J is TRBJ2-1; D possibly matches TRBD1 or TRBD2 (5 bases each). Germline assignment: CDR1 LGHNA and CDR2 YNFKEQ. The V gene lost 0 bases and the J gene lost 0 bases, with 12 bases spanning the gap. The CDR3 consists of 17 residues. The CDR3 sequence is CASSQENGASSYNEQFF. The CDR3 DNA is TGTGCCAGCAGCCAAGAGAACGGGGCAAGCTCCTACAATGAGCAGTTCTTC.

This clone was counted once. This chain's CDR3 is CASSQDWISGRSYEQYF. The CDR3 DNA reads as TGTGCCAGCAGCCAAGATTGGATTAGCGGGAGATCCTACGAGCAGTACTTC. V usage is TRBV14 and J usage is TRBJ2-7, with 9 bases lining up with TRBD2. J gave up 1 base and V 0 bases, and 7 bases lay outside the gene matches. CDR1 and CDR2 from the germline V gene are SGHDN and FVKESK. The CDR3 runs to 17 residues.

The gene calls are TRBV10-3 and TRBJ2-3; 9 nucleotides agree with TRBD2. Germline values: CDR1 ENHRY, CDR2 SYGVKD. Trimming removed 3 bases from V and 4 bases from J; junction bases left unmatched: 5. The CDR3 runs 15 residues. CDR3 sequence: CAISESSGEADTQYF. DNA for the CDR3: TGTGCCATCAGTGAATCTAGCGGGGAGGCAGATACGCAGTATTTT.

Turning to this clone: The same CDR3 is also encoded by other DNA sequences in this sample. The rearrangement joins TRBV30 to TRBJ1-2; TRBD1 might be the D (5 bases). The CDR3 contains 12 residues. Germline CDR1 and CDR2: GTSNPN and SVGIG (reference sequence). Trimming took off 2 bases at V and 8 bases at J, with 12 bases between the two ends. CDR3 in amino acids: CAWSPQGSGYTF. The CDR3 DNA reads TGTGCCTGGAGTCCTCAGGGATCGGGCTACACCTTC. Using reference TRBV30 and TRBJ1-2 for the parts outside the CDR3, the full variable domain is SQTIHQWPATLVQPVGSPLSLECTVEGTSNPNLYWYRQAAGRGLQLLFYSVGIGQISSEVPQNLSASRPQDRQFILSSKKLLLSDSGFYLCAWSPQGSGYTFGSGTRLTVV.

This chain links TRBV5-1 with TRBJ2-1, with 9 bases that match TRBD2. The CDR3 is 16 amino acids. Germline lookup yields CDR1 SGHRS and CDR2 YFSETQ. V shed 4 bases, J shed 8 bases, and the junction held 13 bases outside the gene matches. The CDR3 spells CASSLGVAGVGYEQFF. The CDR3 DNA reads TGCGCCAGCAGCCTGGGGGTAGCGGGAGTGGGCTATGAGCAGTTCTTC.

The chain has TRBV6-5 and TRBJ2-2; 7 nucleotides align to TRBD1. Trimming at V came to 6 bases and at J to 5 bases, leaving 9 bases not matched to a gene. Germline V gene lookup returns CDR1 MNHEY and CDR2 SVGAGI. CDR3 length: 15 amino acids. CDR3 protein: CASRTGQVRTGELFF. CDR3 nucleotide sequence: TGTGCCAGCAGGACCGGACAGGTCCGAACCGGGGAGCTGTTTTTT.

The rearrangement uses TRBV28 and TRBJ2-7; no definite D call. With 4 bases removed from V and 3 bases from J, the gap between germline ends came to 7 bases. This CDR3 is built from 12 residues. Germline V gene data show CDR1 as MDHEN and CDR2 as SYDVKM. CDR3: CASSSYNYEQYF. CDR3 coding DNA: TGTGCCAGCAGTTCTTACAACTACGAGCAGTACTTC.

This clone was recorded a few times. Other DNA variants within this sample encode the same CDR3. V usage is TRBV18 and J usage is TRBJ1-1; D not resolved. V was pared by 3 bases and J by 1 base, with 6 bases between. The germline gives CDR1 KGHSH, CDR2 LQKENI. CDR3 size: 13 residues. In DNA form, the CDR3 reads TGTGCCAGCTCACCTCAAGGGAACACTGAAGCTTTCTTT. Amino acids: CASSPQGNTEAFF.